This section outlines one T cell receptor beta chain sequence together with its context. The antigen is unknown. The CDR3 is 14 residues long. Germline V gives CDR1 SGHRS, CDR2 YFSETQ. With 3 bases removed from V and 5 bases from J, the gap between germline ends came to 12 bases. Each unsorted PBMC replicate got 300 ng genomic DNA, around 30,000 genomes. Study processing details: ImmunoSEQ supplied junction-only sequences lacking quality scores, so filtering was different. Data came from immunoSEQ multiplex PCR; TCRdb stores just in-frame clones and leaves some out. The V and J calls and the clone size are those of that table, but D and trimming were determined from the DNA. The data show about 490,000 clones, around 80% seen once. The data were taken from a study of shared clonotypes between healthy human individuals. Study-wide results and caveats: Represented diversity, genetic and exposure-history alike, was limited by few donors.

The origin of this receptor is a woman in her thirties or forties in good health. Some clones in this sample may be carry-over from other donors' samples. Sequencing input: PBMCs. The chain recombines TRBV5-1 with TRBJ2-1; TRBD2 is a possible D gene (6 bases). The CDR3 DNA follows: TGCGCCAGCAGCTCCCCGACTAGAAACAATGAGCAGTTCTTC. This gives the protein CASSSPTRNNEQFF.